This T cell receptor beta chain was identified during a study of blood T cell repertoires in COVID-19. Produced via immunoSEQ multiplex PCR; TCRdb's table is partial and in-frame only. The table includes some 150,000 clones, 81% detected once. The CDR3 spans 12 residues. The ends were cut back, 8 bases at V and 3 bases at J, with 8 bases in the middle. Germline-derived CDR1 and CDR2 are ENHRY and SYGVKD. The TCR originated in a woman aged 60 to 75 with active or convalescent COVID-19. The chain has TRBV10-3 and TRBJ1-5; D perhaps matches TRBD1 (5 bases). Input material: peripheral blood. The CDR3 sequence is CAIGTPNQPQHF. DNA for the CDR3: TGTGCCATCGGGACTCCCAATCAGCCCCAGCATTTT.